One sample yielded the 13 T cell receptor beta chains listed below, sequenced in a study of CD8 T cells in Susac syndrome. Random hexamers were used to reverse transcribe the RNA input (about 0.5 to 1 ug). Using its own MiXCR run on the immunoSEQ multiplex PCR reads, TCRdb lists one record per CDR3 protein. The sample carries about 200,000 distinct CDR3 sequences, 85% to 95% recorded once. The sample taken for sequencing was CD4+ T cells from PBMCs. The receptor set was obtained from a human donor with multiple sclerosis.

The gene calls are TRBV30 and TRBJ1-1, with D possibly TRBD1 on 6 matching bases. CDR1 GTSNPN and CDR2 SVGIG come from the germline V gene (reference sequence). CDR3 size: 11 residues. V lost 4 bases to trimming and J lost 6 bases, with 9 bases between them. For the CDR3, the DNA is TGTGCCTGGACCAGGGGCGCTGAAGCTTTCTTT. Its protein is CAWTRGAEAFF.

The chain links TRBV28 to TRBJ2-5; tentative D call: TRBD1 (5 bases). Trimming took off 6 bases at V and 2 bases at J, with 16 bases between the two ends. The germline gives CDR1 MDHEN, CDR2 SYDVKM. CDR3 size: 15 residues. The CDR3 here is CASSPSTVAQETQYF. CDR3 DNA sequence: TGTGCCAGCAGCCCATCGACAGTTGCTCAAGAGACCCAGTACTTC.

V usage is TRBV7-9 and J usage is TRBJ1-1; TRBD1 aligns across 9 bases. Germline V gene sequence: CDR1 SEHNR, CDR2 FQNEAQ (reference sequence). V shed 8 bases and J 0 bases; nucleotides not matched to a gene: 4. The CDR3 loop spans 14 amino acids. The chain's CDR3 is CASARDRVNTEAFF. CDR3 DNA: TGTGCCAGCGCCCGGGACAGGGTGAACACTGAAGCTTTCTTT.

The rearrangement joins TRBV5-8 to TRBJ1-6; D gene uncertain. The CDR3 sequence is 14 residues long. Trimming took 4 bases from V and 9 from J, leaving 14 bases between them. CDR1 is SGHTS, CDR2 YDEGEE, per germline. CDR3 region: CASSQRFLGSPLHF. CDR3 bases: TGTGCCAGCAGCCAACGTTTCTTGGGTTCACCCCTCCACTTT.

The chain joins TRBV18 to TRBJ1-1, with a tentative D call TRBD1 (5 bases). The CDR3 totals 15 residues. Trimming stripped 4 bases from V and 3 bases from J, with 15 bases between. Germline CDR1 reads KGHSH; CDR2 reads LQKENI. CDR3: CASSLQGVRDTEAFF. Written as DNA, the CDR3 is TGTGCCAGCTCACTTCAGGGTGTTAGGGACACTGAAGCTTTCTTT.

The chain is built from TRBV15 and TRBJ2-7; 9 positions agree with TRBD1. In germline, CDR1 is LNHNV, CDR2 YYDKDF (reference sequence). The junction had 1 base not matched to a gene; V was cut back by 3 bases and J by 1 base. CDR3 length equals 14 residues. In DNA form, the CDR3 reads TGTGCCACCAGCAGGGACAGGGGTTCCTACGAGCAGTACTTC. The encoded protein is CATSRDRGSYEQYF.

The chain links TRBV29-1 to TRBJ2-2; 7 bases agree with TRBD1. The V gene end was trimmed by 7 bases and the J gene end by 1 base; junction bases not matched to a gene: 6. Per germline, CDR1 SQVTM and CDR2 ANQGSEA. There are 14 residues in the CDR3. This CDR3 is CSGARTGNTGELFF. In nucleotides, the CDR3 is TGCAGCGGAGCCCGGACAGGGAACACCGGGGAGCTGTTTTTT.

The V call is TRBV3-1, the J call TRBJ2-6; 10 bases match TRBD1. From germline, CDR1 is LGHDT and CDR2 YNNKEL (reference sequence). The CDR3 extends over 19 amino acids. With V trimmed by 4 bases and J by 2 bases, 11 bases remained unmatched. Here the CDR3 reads CASSPRRDRGSAGANVLTF. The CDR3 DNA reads TGTGCCAGCAGCCCGAGGCGGGACAGGGGATCAGCTGGGGCCAACGTCCTGACTTTC. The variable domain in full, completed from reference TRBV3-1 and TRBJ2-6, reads DTAVSQTPKYLVTQMGNDKSIKCEQNLGHDTMYWYKQDSKKFLKIMFSYNNKELIINETVPNRFSPKSPDKAHLNLHINSLELGDSAVYFCASSPRRDRGSAGANVLTFGAGSRLTVL.

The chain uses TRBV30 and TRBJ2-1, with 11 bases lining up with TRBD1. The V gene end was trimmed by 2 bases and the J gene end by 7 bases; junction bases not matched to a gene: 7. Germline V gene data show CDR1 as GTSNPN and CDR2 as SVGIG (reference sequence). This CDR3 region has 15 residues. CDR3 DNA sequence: TGTGCCTGGAGTCGAGGACAGGGGGCTTGGAATGAGCAGTTCTTC. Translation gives CAWSRGQGAWNEQFF.

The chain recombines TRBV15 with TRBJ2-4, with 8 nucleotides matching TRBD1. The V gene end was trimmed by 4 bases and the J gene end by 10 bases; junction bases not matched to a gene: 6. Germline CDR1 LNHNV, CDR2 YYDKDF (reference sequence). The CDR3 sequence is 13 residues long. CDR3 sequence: CATSMGQATIQYF. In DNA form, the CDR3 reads TGTGCCACCAGCATGGGACAGGCCACAATTCAGTACTTC. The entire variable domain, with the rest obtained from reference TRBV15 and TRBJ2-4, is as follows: DAMVIQNPRYQVTQFGKPVTLSCSQTLNHNVMYWYQQKSSQAPKLLFHYYDKDFNNEADTPDNFQSRRPNTSFCFLDIRSPGLGDTAMYLCATSMGQATIQYFGAGTRLSVL.

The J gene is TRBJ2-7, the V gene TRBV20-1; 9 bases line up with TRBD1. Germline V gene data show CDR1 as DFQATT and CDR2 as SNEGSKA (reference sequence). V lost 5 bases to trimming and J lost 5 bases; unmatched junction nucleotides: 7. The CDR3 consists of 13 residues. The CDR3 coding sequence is TGCAGTGCTTCCATGGGACAGGGCCACGAGCAGTACGTC. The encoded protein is CSASMGQGHEQYV.

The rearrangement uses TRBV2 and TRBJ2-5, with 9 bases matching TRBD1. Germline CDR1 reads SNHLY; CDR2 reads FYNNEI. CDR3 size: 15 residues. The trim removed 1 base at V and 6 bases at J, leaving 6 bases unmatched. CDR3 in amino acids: CASSEVTGGVKTQYF. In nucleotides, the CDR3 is TGTGCCAGCAGTGAAGTAACAGGGGGCGTGAAGACCCAGTACTTC.

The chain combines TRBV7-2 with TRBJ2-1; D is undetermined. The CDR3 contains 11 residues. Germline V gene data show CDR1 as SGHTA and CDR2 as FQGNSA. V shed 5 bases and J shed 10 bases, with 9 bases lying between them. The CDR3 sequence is CASSRLGEQFF. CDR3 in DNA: TGTGCCAGCAGCCGCCTCGGGGAGCAGTTCTTC.